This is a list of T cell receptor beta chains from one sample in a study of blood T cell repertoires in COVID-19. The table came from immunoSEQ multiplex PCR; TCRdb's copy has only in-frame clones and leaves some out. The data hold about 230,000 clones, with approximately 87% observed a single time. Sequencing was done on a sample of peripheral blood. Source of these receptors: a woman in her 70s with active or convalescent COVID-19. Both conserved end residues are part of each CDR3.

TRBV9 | CASSAEVGGVKQYF
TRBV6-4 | CASSDQSGGTGELFF
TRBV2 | CASSEGWTGGAGGEKLFF
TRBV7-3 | CASASDGTSEYNEQFF
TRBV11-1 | CASSKTGSSYEQYF
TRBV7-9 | CASSLARRGAGSDTQYF
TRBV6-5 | CASSSGTSGTTYEQYF
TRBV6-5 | CASSYSWGLSKPQHF
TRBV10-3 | CAISESEAARGYTF
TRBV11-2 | CASSFTGNQPQHF
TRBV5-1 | CASSAASGGSETQYF
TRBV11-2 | CASSPGQTNTEAFF
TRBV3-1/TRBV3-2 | CASSQFRGTPPGEQYF
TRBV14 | CASSQEGSLNEQFF
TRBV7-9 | CASSLLSLNTGELFF
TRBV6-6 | CASRGENRGIYEQYF
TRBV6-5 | CASSPRQGLYEQYF
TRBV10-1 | CARDYGGANEQFF
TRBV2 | CASIELAGATDTQYF
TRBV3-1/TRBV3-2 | CASSQKPFRWGTVRMEQYF
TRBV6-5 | CASRATGTDTQYF
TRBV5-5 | CASRGTRGRNTEAFF
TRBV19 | CASSAGHSLGTEAFF
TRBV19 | CASSIDLALNTEAFF
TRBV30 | CAWSFNNEQFF
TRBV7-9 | CASRSDSMLNSPLHF
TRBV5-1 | CASSPVGSTDTQYF
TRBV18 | CASSPLTSGTDTQYF
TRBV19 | CASARHSSGNTIYF
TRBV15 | CATSREIIIQGLGRAKNIQYF
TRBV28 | CASTSGSSGREEFF
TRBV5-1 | CASSPQKGPYEQYF
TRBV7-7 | CASSLSGRDYNEQFF
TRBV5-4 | CASSLAGGEKLFF
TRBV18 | CASSSEPTGGAGTDTQYF
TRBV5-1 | CASRETPTGSGANVLTF
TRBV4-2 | CASGGSYNSPLHF
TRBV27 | CASSLRAGGYNEQFF
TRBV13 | CASSLPGGIYGYTF
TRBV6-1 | CASSEAWQGDDEKLFF
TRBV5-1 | CASTNRGAGETQYF
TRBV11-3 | CASSLEGASGSNEQFF
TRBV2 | CASSTDRTGGSTDTQYF
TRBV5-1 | CASSYGDSDTDTQYF
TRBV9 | CASSVAGNSPLHF
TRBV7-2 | CASSLSLTGGQETQYF
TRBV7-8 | CASSTGDRSYGYTF
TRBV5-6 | CASSSYTGHQPQHF
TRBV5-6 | CASSSSSGYTEAFF
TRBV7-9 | CASSPSGLAGLGQYF
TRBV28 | CASQETGAKNIQYF
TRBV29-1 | CSVDSGRNIQYF
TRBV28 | CASRGGQGGQPQHF
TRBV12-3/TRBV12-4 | CASSLLVPNEQYF
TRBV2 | CASSPGDGYTF